This T cell receptor (beta chain) was identified during a study of early T cells in non-severe SARS-CoV-2 infection. Study overall: It was bulk RNA from unsorted whole blood that was sequenced, and the chains were unpaired.

TCRdb redid the calling of the 5' RACE reads with MiXCR, one entry per CDR3 protein. The sample lists 85,000 to 120,000 distinct CDR3 sequences; around 13% were seen once. Germline-derived CDR1 and CDR2 are SGHTA and FQGTGA. J was trimmed by 7 bases and V by 7 bases; bases with no gene match: 11. There are 14 residues in the CDR3. The chain recombines TRBV7-3 with TRBJ2-7, with 9 nucleotides matching TRBD2. This sequence originates from an adult who was a healthcare worker with PCR-confirmed SARS-CoV-2 infection or an uninfected control (not recorded which). Material for sequencing was whole blood. The CDR3 DNA is TGTGCCAGCACACCCCCGGGACTAGCCCGTGAGCAGTACTTC. Its protein product is CASTPPGLAREQYF. Complete variable domain (other parts from reference TRBV7-3 and TRBJ2-7): GAGVSQTPSNKVTEKGKYVELRCDPISGHTALYWYRQSLGQGPEFLIYFQGTGAADDSGLPNDRFFAVRPEGSVSTLKIQRTERGDSAVYLCASTPPGLAREQYFGPGTRLTVT.